This passage covers 25 T cell receptor beta chains from one sample sequenced in a study of early T cells in non-severe SARS-CoV-2 infection (dated by TCRdb to about 2021). Libraries were made using 5' RACE. TCRdb records NextSeq 500 as the sequencer. TCRdb itself trimmed the public reads at Q25 with fastp, ran MiXCR and retained productive beta chains. When rows share a CDR3 protein, they turn into one entry using the most common DNA and genes. In this sample the table shows over 50,000 distinct CDR3 sequences, approximately 12% of which occur a single time. The ten largest clones represent around 3% of the sample. Sequencing used whole blood. These receptor sequences come from an adult who was a healthcare worker with PCR-confirmed SARS-CoV-2 infection or an uninfected control (not recorded which).

The table lists this clonotype with many counts. The V and J genes are TRBV7-3 and TRBJ1-1; TRBD1 agrees at 9 bases. V was pared by 4 bases and J by 1 base, with 7 bases of the junction left unmatched. Germline values: CDR1 SGHTA, CDR2 FQGTGA. The CDR3 is made up of 16 amino acids. The CDR3 region is CASSSGTGNRNTEAFF. Here the CDR3 DNA reads TGTGCCAGCAGCTCCGGGACAGGGAATCGGAACACTGAAGCTTTCTTT. The complete variable domain, with remaining parts taken from reference TRBV7-3 and TRBJ1-1, reads GAGVSQTPSNKVTEKGKYVELRCDPISGHTALYWYRQSLGQGPEFLIYFQGTGAADDSGLPNDRFFAVRPEGSVSTLKIQRTERGDSAVYLCASSSGTGNRNTEAFFGQGTRLTVV.

The chain employs TRBV5-1 and TRBJ2-1; TRBD2 matches 7 bases. There are 14 residues in the CDR3. V lost 3 bases to trimming and J lost 0 bases; unmatched junction nucleotides: 0. The germline CDR1 and CDR2 sequences are SGHRS and YFSETQ. CDR3 in DNA: TGCGCCAGCAGCTCGGGGGGCTCCTACAATGAGCAGTTCTTC. This gives the protein CASSSGGSYNEQFF.

This clonotype occurred many times. The J gene is TRBJ1-2, the V gene TRBV19; D not resolved. Germline lookup yields CDR1 LNHDA and CDR2 SQIVND (reference sequence). The CDR3 runs to 14 residues. Trimming left V 9 bases short and J 4 bases short, with 18 bases between. The CDR3, as DNA: TGTGCCAGCCTCAAGCCTCCATCGGGCTATGGCTACACCTTC. Translation: CASLKPPSGYGYTF. The entire variable domain, with the rest obtained from reference TRBV19 and TRBJ1-2, is as follows: DGGITQSPKYLFRKEGQNVTLSCEQNLNHDAMYWYRQDPGQGLRLIYYSQIVNDFQKGDIAEGYSVSREKKESFPLTVTSAQKNPTAFYLCASLKPPSGYGYTFGSGTRLTVV.

This clonotype turned up a few times. The V call is TRBV11-2, the J call TRBJ2-1; no clear D gene. The CDR3 extends over 15 amino acids. Per germline, CDR1 SGHAT and CDR2 FQNNGV. V gave up 2 bases and J gave up 0 bases, with 8 bases separating them. The CDR3 DNA sequence: TGTGCCAGCAGCTTAACCATAAGCTCCTACAATGAGCAGTTCTTC. Encoded protein: CASSLTISSYNEQFF.

The V and J genes are TRBV7-6 and TRBJ2-1, with 10 nucleotides matching TRBD2. From germline, CDR1 is SGHVS and CDR2 FNYEAQ. The CDR3 is 15 amino acids. With V trimmed by 8 bases and J by 0 bases, 4 bases remained unmatched. The CDR3 protein is CASGGLASSYNEQFF. DNA for the CDR3: TGTGCCAGCGGGGGACTAGCGAGCTCCTACAATGAGCAGTTCTTC.

A few counts support this clonotype. This rearrangement joins TRBV19 to TRBJ2-3; 9 bases map to TRBD1. The J segment lost 2 bases and the V segment lost 3 bases, leaving 6 bases of the junction unmatched. CDR1 is LNHDA and CDR2 is SQIVND in the germline V gene (reference sequence). This CDR3 spans 16 amino acids. The CDR3: CASSIGGQGNTDTQYF. The CDR3 DNA reads as TGTGCCAGTAGTATCGGTGGACAGGGGAACACAGATACGCAGTATTTT.

This clonotype has only a few counts. This rearrangement joins TRBV23-1 to TRBJ2-4; 7 nucleotides align to TRBD2. TRBV23-1 is annotated as an ORF whose role is uncertain. There are 15 residues in the CDR3. After removal of 9 bases from V and 0 bases from J, the junction contained 8 bases not matched to a gene. The CDR3 spells CARRGEGEAKNIQYF. The DNA for the CDR3 is TGCGCCAGAAGAGGGGAGGGAGAAGCCAAAAACATTCAGTACTTC.

This clonotype was observed a handful of times. The chain combines TRBV5-1 with TRBJ2-4, with 14 bases that match TRBD2. V trimming: 4 bases; J trimming: 5 bases; junction bases outside the gene matches: 8. The CDR3 loop spans 17 amino acids. Germline V gene sequence: CDR1 SGHRS, CDR2 YFSETQ. The CDR3 sequence is CASSPTGTSGGENIQYF. The CDR3 nucleotides read TGCGCCAGCAGCCCGACCGGGACTAGCGGGGGCGAAAACATTCAGTACTTC.

A few counts support this clonotype. The V gene is TRBV12-3 or TRBV12-4, the J gene TRBJ1-1; TRBD1 matches 7 bases. This CDR3 has 13 amino acids. V lost 5 bases and J lost 5; bases outside the gene matches: 5. CDR3 coding DNA: TGTGCCAGCAGTCAGACAGGGATAACTGAAGCTTTCTTT. Protein product: CASSQTGITEAFF.

This chain links TRBV28 with TRBJ1-5; tentatively, D is TRBD1 (5 bases). V was clipped by 6 bases and J by 11 bases, with 20 bases between them. The CDR3 contains 14 residues. Germline assignment: CDR1 MDHEN and CDR2 SYDVKM. The CDR3 loop reads CASRTGQPPFSQHF. The DNA for the CDR3 is TGTGCCAGCAGAACGGGGCAGCCACCTTTTTCCCAGCATTTT.

This clonotype was counted only a few times. This rearrangement joins TRBV7-3 to TRBJ1-6, with D hard to call. Germline V lookup: CDR1 SGHTA, CDR2 FQGTGA. The CDR3 has 16 amino acids. V lost 2 bases, J lost 5 bases, and 13 bases lay in between. The CDR3 sequence is CASSLQSANNNSPLHF. The CDR3 DNA reads TGTGCCAGCAGCTTACAGTCCGCCAACAATAATTCACCCCTCCACTTT.

The rearrangement uses TRBV29-1 and TRBJ2-5; a weak D match, TRBD2 (6 bases). This CDR3 region has 15 residues. CDR1 is SQVTM and CDR2 is ANQGSEA in the germline V gene. The germline V and J ends were trimmed by 3 bases and 5 bases, with 19 bases remaining between them. CDR3 bases: TGCAGCGTTGAGTCCGACCCAGGGAGGTTTGAGACCCAGTACTTC. Amino acids: CSVESDPGRFETQYF. Supplemented by reference TRBV29-1 and TRBJ2-5, the full variable domain reads SAVISQKPSRDICQRGTSLTIQCQVDSQVTMMFWYRQQPGQSLTLIATANQGSEATYESGFVIDKFPISRPNLTFSTLTVSNMSPEDSSIYLCSVESDPGRFETQYFGPGTRLLVL.

Details on this clonotype: With a much larger clone just one base away, this may be a read error. This chain links TRBV4-2 with TRBJ2-1; the D is unclear. Per germline, CDR1 LGHNA and CDR2 YNFKEQ. Trimming took off 3 bases at V and 4 bases at J, with 4 bases between the two ends. This CDR3 comprises 12 residues. The CDR3 protein is CASSQEYNEQFF. Here the CDR3 DNA reads TGTGCCAGCAGCCAGGAGTACAATGAGCAGTTCTTC.

This clonotype was seen repeatedly, ten times or more. The chain employs TRBV5-1 and TRBJ1-3; D uncertain. There are 14 residues in the CDR3. Germline lookup yields CDR1 SGHRS and CDR2 YFSETQ. The V end lost 0 bases, the J end lost 0 bases, and 4 bases lay between the germline ends. This CDR3 is CASSLGSSGNTIYF. In nucleotides, the CDR3 is TGCGCCAGCAGCTTGGGCAGCTCTGGAAACACCATATATTTT. The whole variable domain, filled in from reference TRBV5-1 and TRBJ1-3, reads KAGVTQTPRYLIKTRGQQVTLSCSPISGHRSVSWYQQTPGQGLQFLFEYFSETQRNKGNFPGRFSGRQFSNSRSEMNVSTLELGDSALYLCASSLGSSGNTIYFGEGSWLTVV.

The chain is built from TRBV7-6 and TRBJ2-5, with 8 bases identical to TRBD2. The trim removed 5 bases at V and 4 bases at J, leaving 12 bases unmatched. Per the germline V gene, CDR1 is SGHVS and CDR2 is FNYEAQ. This CDR3 comprises 16 residues. Here the CDR3 reads CASSRGLAVPSETQYF. CDR3 nucleotides: TGTGCCAGCAGCCGCGGACTAGCAGTCCCCTCAGAGACCCAGTACTTC.

This clonotype has at least ten counts. The chain employs TRBV7-6 and TRBJ2-5; 7 nucleotides match TRBD2. CDR1 and CDR2 (germline): SGHVS, FNYEAQ. J lost 6 bases, V lost 0 bases, and 10 bases had no gene match. CDR3 length equals 16 residues. The CDR3 sequence: CASSLASVRGGKTQYF. DNA for the CDR3: TGTGCCAGCAGCTTAGCGTCGGTTAGGGGAGGGAAGACCCAGTACTTC.

This clonotype was counted ten times or more. The V gene is TRBV6-4, the J gene TRBJ1-2; maybe TRBD1 (5 bases). Per germline, CDR1 MRHNA and CDR2 SNTAGT. The CDR3 length is 16 residues. The V and J ends lost 1 base and 2 bases respectively, with 14 bases between them. The chain's CDR3 is CASSDWDRGTNYGYTF. The CDR3, as DNA: TGTGCCAGCAGTGACTGGGACCGGGGAACCAACTATGGCTACACCTTC.

This clonotype has at least ten counts. The chain combines TRBV30 with TRBJ1-4, with TRBD1 matching 8 bases. CDR1 is GTSNPN and CDR2 is SVGIG in the germline V gene (reference sequence). CDR3 size: 15 residues. Trimming at V came to 1 base and at J to 7 bases, leaving 8 bases not matched to a gene. CDR3 in amino acids: CAWSERTGSGEKLFF. The CDR3 DNA follows: TGTGCCTGGAGTGAGAGGACAGGGTCTGGTGAAAAACTGTTTTTT.

This clonotype appeared many times. The chain uses TRBV12-3 or TRBV12-4 and TRBJ2-3; 8 bases fit TRBD2. This CDR3 is built from 16 residues. V lost 3 bases and J lost 5; bases outside the gene matches: 10. The CDR3 nucleotides are TGTGCCAGCAGTTTGAGCGGGGGCCGAAACGGAGATACGCAGTATTTT. Translated, it gives CASSLSGGRNGDTQYF.

This clonotype was seen repeatedly, ten times or more. This chain links TRBV30 with TRBJ1-2; D is perhaps TRBD1 (5 bases). V lost 3 bases and J lost 5, with 10 bases in between. The CDR3 sequence is 12 residues long. CDR1 and CDR2 from the germline V gene are GTSNPN and SVGIG (reference sequence). CDR3 sequence (DNA): TGTGCCTGGAGGGAGGGGTTTTATGGCTACACCTTC. Translated: CAWREGFYGYTF.

In its sample, this clonotype was seen many times. The gene calls are TRBV7-2 and TRBJ2-7, with a weak D call TRBD2 (5 bases). This CDR3 has 13 residues. V gave up 5 bases and J gave up 3 bases, with 11 bases separating them. Germline V gene sequence: CDR1 SGHTA, CDR2 FQGNSA. The DNA for the CDR3 is TGTGCCAGCAGCCCCCGGAGGCTCTACGAGCAGTACTTC. It is translated as CASSPRRLYEQYF.

The sample holds many counts of this clonotype. This chain connects TRBV5-1 to TRBJ2-3, with D perhaps TRBD2 (6 bases). The ends were cut back, 4 bases at V and 4 bases at J, with 10 bases in the middle. This CDR3 contains 13 residues. From germline, CDR1 is SGHRS and CDR2 YFSETQ. The CDR3 coding sequence is TGCGCCAGCAGCGTCGGGAGATCAGATACGCAGTATTTT. This gives the protein CASSVGRSDTQYF.

The sample holds many counts of this clonotype. The chain employs TRBV20-1 and TRBJ2-1, with TRBD2 identical over 7 bases. CDR3 length equals 20 residues. After removal of 0 bases from V and 6 bases from J, the junction contained 23 bases not matched to a gene. Germline CDR1 is DFQATT and CDR2 is SNEGSKA (reference sequence). The CDR3 region has the DNA TGCAGTGCTAGAGATGAAAAGGTGTTTGGGTCAACGCGGGGGACCAATGAGCAGTTCTTC. It specifies CSARDEKVFGSTRGTNEQFF.

On this clonotype: The junction shows a germline mismatch at one end, possibly a read error. J is TRBJ2-5 and V is TRBV6-6; no clear D. CDR3 length: 15 amino acids. Germline-derived CDR1 and CDR2 are MNHNY and SVGAGI (reference sequence). The chain's CDR3 is CASSYSRLPQGTQYF. CDR3 DNA sequence: TGTGCCAGCAGTTACTCGAGGTTACCCCAAGGGACCCAGTACTTC.

This clonotype appeared many times. V gene TRBV5-1 combines with J gene TRBJ1-1; TRBD1 is a possible D gene (5 bases). This CDR3 comprises 15 residues. V was pared by 5 bases and J by 4 bases, with 18 bases between. Germline V gene sequence: CDR1 SGHRS, CDR2 YFSETQ. This CDR3 reads CASRESEGWSTEAFF. CDR3 coding DNA: TGCGCCAGCAGGGAGTCAGAGGGGTGGAGCACTGAAGCTTTCTTT.